Each of the 11 T cell receptor beta chains below was sequenced from the same sample in a study of blood T cell repertoires in COVID-19. Here immunoSEQ multiplex PCR was the method, and the copy in TCRdb shows in-frame clones only, minus some. The table includes some 220,000 clones, 80% to 90% detected once. Sequencing was carried out using peripheral blood. The origin of the receptors is a man aged 50 or older who had recovered from COVID-19.

The rearrangement uses TRBV28 and TRBJ1-1; unclear D gene. Trimming cost V 7 bases and J 6 bases, with 12 bases left between them. CDR3 length: 12 residues. CDR1 is MDHEN, CDR2 SYDVKM, per germline. The CDR3 is CASTSSRPEAFF. The CDR3 nucleotides read TGTGCCAGCACATCATCGAGGCCTGAAGCTTTCTTT.

This clone was seen only once. Here the CDR3 DNA reads TGTGCCAGCAGCATACTTGACAGTCCCGCAGCTTTCTTT. Protein sequence: CASSILDSPAAFF. The chain has TRBV7-8 and TRBJ1-1; TRBD1 is a possible D gene (5 bases). The V and J ends lost 5 bases and 10 bases respectively, with 17 bases between them. The CDR3 spans 13 residues. Germline CDR1 SGHVS, CDR2 FQNEAQ.

The chain carries TRBV18 and TRBJ1-1, with D perhaps matching TRBD1 (6 bases). The germline V gene has CDR1 KGHSH and CDR2 LQKENI. CDR3 length equals 16 residues. V lost 2 bases and J lost 0, with 13 bases in between. In DNA, the CDR3 is TGTGCCAGCTCACCAATTAATGGACAGTTGAACACTGAAGCTTTCTTT. It specifies CASSPINGQLNTEAFF.

The chain has TRBV5-1 and TRBJ2-2; D unclear. The CDR3 length is 17 residues. From germline, CDR1 is SGHRS and CDR2 YFSETQ. Trimming stripped 4 bases from V and 0 bases from J, with 16 bases between. In nucleotides, the CDR3 is TGCGCCAGCAGCCCTTTTTCTTCGTTGTCGAACACCGGGGAGCTGTTTTTT. Protein product: CASSPFSSLSNTGELFF.

CDR3 sequence: CASSEALRANYGYTF. Written as DNA, the CDR3 is TGTGCCAGCAGTGAAGCGCTTCGCGCTAACTATGGCTACACCTTC. The rearrangement uses TRBV6-1 and TRBJ1-2; D call uncertain. The V and J ends lost 0 bases and 0 bases respectively, with 8 bases between them. Per germline, CDR1 MNHNS and CDR2 SASEGT. The CDR3 contains 15 residues.

This clone came up once. J is TRBJ1-4 and V is TRBV6-5, with D tentatively TRBD1 (5 bases). Trimming took off 2 bases at V and 8 bases at J, with 12 bases between the two ends. Germline V gives CDR1 MNHEY, CDR2 SVGAGI. This CDR3 is built from 14 residues. CDR3 residues: CASSYLPSGEKLFF. The DNA of the CDR3 is TGTGCCAGCAGTTACCTACCTTCAGGGGAAAAACTGTTTTTT.

The rearrangement uses TRBV19 and TRBJ2-7, with 10 bases lining up with TRBD1. Trimming removed 3 bases from V and 0 bases from J; junction bases left unmatched: 8. Germline V gene data show CDR1 as LNHDA and CDR2 as SQIVND (reference sequence). This CDR3 has 17 residues. The CDR3 DNA reads TGTGCCAGTAGTATCTGGACAGGGGGACTGTACTCCTACGAGCAGTACTTC. It is translated as CASSIWTGGLYSYEQYF.

The rearrangement uses TRBV5-1 and TRBJ1-4, with 8 positions matching TRBD1. This CDR3 is 15 amino acids long. Germline loops: CDR1 SGHRS, CDR2 YFSETQ. Unmatched junction bases numbered 7, after V lost 5 bases and J lost 4 bases. CDR3 in amino acids: CASRPGGGRNEKLFF. DNA for the CDR3: TGCGCCAGCAGGCCAGGGGGCGGGCGTAATGAAAAACTGTTTTTT.

The chain joins TRBV19 to TRBJ1-3; TRBD1 is a possible D gene (5 bases). The CDR3 totals 14 residues. The germline V and J ends were trimmed by 8 bases and 1 base, with 12 bases remaining between them. Germline values: CDR1 LNHDA, CDR2 SQIVND (reference sequence). The CDR3, as DNA: TGTGCCAGTGGAACAGGAGCTTCTGGAAACACCATATATTTT. Its translation: CASGTGASGNTIYF. The whole variable domain, remainder taken from reference TRBV19 and TRBJ1-3, is DGGITQSPKYLFRKEGQNVTLSCEQNLNHDAMYWYRQDPGQGLRLIYYSQIVNDFQKGDIAEGYSVSREKKESFPLTVTSAQKNPTAFYLCASGTGASGNTIYFGEGSWLTVV.

This clone was observed a single time. This chain connects TRBV7-9 to TRBJ2-1, with 8 bases matching TRBD2. Germline V gene lookup returns CDR1 SEHNR and CDR2 FQNEAQ (reference sequence). This CDR3 is 17 amino acids long. Trimming cost V 1 base and J 3 bases; bases outside gene matches: 8. As DNA, the CDR3 is TGTGCCAGCAGCTTAGTCCCAGCGGGAGTGCTCTACAATGAGCAGTTCTTC. Its protein is CASSLVPAGVLYNEQFF.

The chain couples TRBV3-1 (or the pseudogene TRBV3-2) to TRBJ2-7; 8 bases match TRBD1. Per the germline V gene, CDR1 is LGHDT and CDR2 is YNNKEL (reference sequence). V shed 1 base and J 8 bases; nucleotides not matched to a gene: 10. The CDR3 has 15 residues. CDR3 DNA: TGTGCCAGCAGCCAAGGGGCGACAGGGGAAAAAAAGCAGTACTTC. Amino acid sequence: CASSQGATGEKKQYF.